Sequencing of this TCR beta chain was carried out in a study of T-cell reconstitution after alpha-beta-depleted transplantation in children. Study-level results: Some patients owed their high day-60 TCRbeta diversity to surviving recipient T cells and thymic progenitors. After transplant, at about two months, alpha-beta T cells were reportedly derived from several hundred expanded graft clones. Newly produced T cells mostly accounted for T-cell counts and diversity one year post-transplant.

As regards this clonotype: Its cognate antigen is unknown.

The authors prepared the TCRbeta library with unique molecular identifiers. From the PCR reads, TCRdb called clonotypes with MiXCR, one entry per CDR3 protein. Of some 80,000 distinct CDR3 sequences in the sample, roughly 18% were seen once. Per the germline V gene, CDR1 is SGHDT and CDR2 is YYEEEE. The CDR3 covers 15 residues. With 2 bases removed from V and 4 bases from J, the gap between germline ends came to 13 bases. This sample comprised PBMCs, mostly from graft donor cells, obtained 360 days after TCRalphabeta/CD19-depleted stem cell transplant. The V and J genes are TRBV5-6 and TRBJ2-1, with a weak D call TRBD2 (6 bases). The TCR comes from a male patient under 10 years old who had a stem cell transplant for acute lymphoblastic leukemia, so the T cells may come from the graft donor. The CDR3 is CASSFIGRPYNEQFF. The CDR3 nucleotides read TGTGCCAGCAGCTTTATAGGGAGGCCGTACAATGAGCAGTTCTTC.